This TCR beta chain was recovered during a study of T cell responses to AZD1222 COVID-19 vaccine. Across the study: Whether given at about 4 or about 12 weeks, second doses were pooled. Regarding the study as a whole: A mostly white British donor set with more females was recruited, and clonal diversity was possibly underestimated. Baseline serostatus was positive in only six AZD1222 recipients. Elevations in Spike-specific TCR breadth and depth followed administration of two AZD1222 doses.

This clone was recorded a few times. Its matching antigen is unknown. V was clipped by 0 bases and J by 0 bases, with 10 bases between them. This CDR3 has 15 amino acids. From germline, CDR1 is SGHRS and CDR2 YFSETQ. TCRdb's table, derived via immunoSEQ multiplex PCR, lists solely in-frame clones and lacks some. Of 85,000 to 90,000 clones detected, around 90% appear once; the ten largest clones hold approximately 2.1%. Sequenced here: peripheral blood, sampled on day 0 of AZD1222 vaccination. The clonotype was recovered from an adult in good health. The chain is built from TRBV5-1 and TRBJ2-7; either TRBD1 or TRBD2 may supply D (5 bases each). The DNA for the CDR3 is TGCGCCAGCAGCTTGGAGGCAGGGAGCTCCTACGAGCAGTACTTC. Residues: CASSLEAGSSYEQYF.